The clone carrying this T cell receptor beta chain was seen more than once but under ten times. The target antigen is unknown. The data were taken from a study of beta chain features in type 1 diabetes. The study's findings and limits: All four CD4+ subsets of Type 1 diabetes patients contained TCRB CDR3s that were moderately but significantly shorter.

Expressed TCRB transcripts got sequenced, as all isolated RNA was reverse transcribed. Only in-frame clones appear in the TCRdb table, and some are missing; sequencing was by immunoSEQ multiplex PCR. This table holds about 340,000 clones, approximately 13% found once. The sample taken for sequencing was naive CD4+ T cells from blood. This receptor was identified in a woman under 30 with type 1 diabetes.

The DNA for the CDR3 is TGTGCCAGCCTTCCAGTTGAGGGACGGCTAAGTGGAGGGGCCTACGAGCAGTACTTC. It is translated as CASLPVEGRLSGGAYEQYF. The chain has TRBV28 and TRBJ2-7, with a tentative D call TRBD2 (6 bases). The V end was cut by 8 bases, the J end by 2 bases, with 31 bases between. The CDR3 sequence is 19 residues long. Germline V gene data show CDR1 as MDHEN and CDR2 as SYDVKM.